Listed below are T cell receptor beta chains from one sample, sequenced in a study of OX40 agonist ivuxolimab in advanced cancers. Repertoires were generated with immunoSEQ multiplex PCR, while TCRdb's copy carries only in-frame clones and drops some. The data contain roughly 70,000 clones, approximately 86% of them singletons. This sample comprised CD4+ or CD8+ T cells sorted from blood, obtained in a trial of the OX40 agonist ivuxolimab. These receptors were taken from an adult with an advanced solid tumor such as melanoma, head and neck, liver or kidney cancer. CDR3s include the opening cysteine and the closing phenylalanine or tryptophan. Each record gives: V gene, CDR3 length, D gene, CDR3 protein. A D gene is named only where the DNA matches it firmly.

TRBV19	18	TRBD2	CASSRGTSGFGNTGELFF
TRBV6-5	13	-	CASTPTRTGELFF
TRBV29-1	15	TRBD2	CSVGTSRVYQETQYF
TRBV27	12	TRBD1	CASLGQGWIYTF
TRBV11-2	12	-	CASSLITAEAFF
TRBV7-3	16	-	CASSLIGGKNTGELFF
TRBV15	17	-	CATSRDVGPGANEKLFF
TRBV2	13	-	CATSGESNQPQHF
TRBV6-5	13	-	CAASGRSYNEQFF
TRBV4-3	16	-	CASSQVRDLGTDTQYF
TRBV5-1	17	-	CASSLDGRFWATYEQYF
TRBV15	16	TRBD1	CATSRNSGQLGEKLFF
TRBV28	19	TRBD1	CASSSGQGPFPTINQPQHF
TRBV6-4	13	TRBD1	CASGDRGSTEAFF
TRBV6-6	12	-	CASSPEGYEQYF
TRBV5-8	13	TRBD1	CASSSQGGEKLFF
TRBV28	15	TRBD1	CASSLIGTGGNEQFF
TRBV7-8	15	TRBD1	CASSSGQGAGNTIYF
TRBV18	17	-	CASSPPNRALMGNTIYF
TRBV2	14	TRBD1	CASSPGTGIGKLFF
TRBV5-4	14	TRBD1	CASSPLQGATEAFF
TRBV19	17	TRBD1	CASSIRRDRGTNEKLFF
TRBV7-3	13	-	CASSSLLNTEAFF
TRBV19	16	-	CASSTRGQGGGETQYF
TRBV18	19	TRBD2	CASSPSGLAVLSSYNEQFF
TRBV7-9	15	-	CASSLERTENEKLFF